These T cell receptor beta chains were read from a single sample in a study of radiotherapy plus CTLA-4 blockade in lung cancer. The table came from immunoSEQ multiplex PCR; TCRdb's copy has only in-frame clones and leaves some out. The sample lists around 70,000 clones, around 81% occurring once. Sequences were derived from peripheral blood, sampled from a patient treated with radiotherapy plus ipilimumab. The receptors originated from a human donor with non-small cell lung cancer who had a partial response to radiotherapy plus ipilimumab. The CDR3 runs from the conserved cysteine through the conserved F or W. D genes are given only for firm matches.

CASSVVSGRAGTGELFF	TRBV9	TRBJ2-2	TRBD2
CASSEGTSGRVGNTQYF	TRBV2	TRBJ2-3	TRBD2
CASRPDRTEGYTF	TRBV10-1	TRBJ1-2	.
CASSTRETQYF	TRBV19	TRBJ2-5	.
CASSPTKRSGTDTQYF	TRBV27	TRBJ2-3	.
CASSDEIPSDSYEQYF	TRBV2	TRBJ2-7	.
CASSLGVAGGYGGEQYF	TRBV5-6	TRBJ2-7	.
CASTQRLGGLYEQYF	TRBV6-1	TRBJ2-7	.
CASSPSPDRAYEQYF	TRBV9	TRBJ2-7	TRBD1
CASSQVVGKLFF	TRBV4-2	TRBJ1-4	.
CASSEWGRGRTTEAFF	TRBV25-1	TRBJ1-1	TRBD1
CASRVGGRAADTQYF	TRBV2	TRBJ2-3	TRBD2
CSVLKLQGINYEQYF	TRBV29-1	TRBJ2-7	.
CASSELPGEQYF	TRBV2	TRBJ2-7	.
CASSPMPGQAHGYTF	TRBV2	TRBJ1-2	TRBD1
CASSPGLGETPSEQFF	TRBV10-1	TRBJ2-1	.
CASSPDRGNQPQHF	TRBV7-9	TRBJ1-5	TRBD1
CASSSDRGLVGYTF	TRBV5-1	TRBJ1-2	TRBD1
CASSLEPDNEQFF	TRBV5-1	TRBJ2-1	.
CASSPDRNQPQHF	TRBV18	TRBJ1-5	.
CASIREAGRGNEQFF	TRBV28	TRBJ2-1	.
CASSPGLAGGSPEQFF	TRBV2	TRBJ2-1	TRBD2
CASINREKLFF	TRBV21-1	TRBJ1-4	.
CASSVGLVVTQYF	TRBV9	TRBJ2-3	.
CASSPLLFYEQYF	TRBV27	.	.
CASSMGGAKDTQYF	TRBV19	TRBJ2-3	.
CASSSGIYEQYF	TRBV27	TRBJ2-7	.
CASSLSGKYQETQYF	TRBV7-7	TRBJ2-5	.
CAVVSGRNTDTQYF	TRBV27	TRBJ2-3	TRBD2
CASSHSTKYTGELFF	TRBV4-1	TRBJ2-2	.